A single sample gave rise to the 19 T cell receptor beta chains below, sequenced in a study of glioma-infiltrating T cells. TCR alpha and beta CDR3 regions were amplified from RNA using iRepertoire nested multiplex PCR. One entry per CDR3 protein, called by TCRdb with MiXCR from the multiplex PCR reads. The table records roughly 350,000 distinct CDR3 sequences, roughly two fifths of them present only once. Sequenced input: glioma tissue, nonneoplastic brain tissue, or PBMCs (not recorded which). The receptors come from a human donor with low-grade glioma or glioblastoma, undergoing nonglioma brain surgery, or in good health (not recorded which).

A remark on this clonotype: A much larger clonotype is one base distant, so this may be a read error. The V call is TRBV24-1, the J call TRBJ2-7, with a weak D call TRBD1 (6 bases). This CDR3 is 16 amino acids long. The germline gives CDR1 KGHDR, CDR2 SFDVKD. The ends were cut back, 4 bases at V and 5 bases at J, with 20 bases in the middle. CDR3 region: CATSDRPEQGSHEQYF. Here the CDR3 DNA reads TGTGCCACCAGTGACCGTCCGGAACAGGGTTCCCACGAGCAGTACTTC.

In its sample, this clonotype was seen a few times. The genes are TRBV4-1 and TRBJ1-1; TRBD1 is a possible D gene (5 bases). The CDR3 is 15 amino acids. In germline, CDR1 is MGHRA, CDR2 YSYEKL. V shed 0 bases and J shed 2 bases, with 10 bases lying between them. The CDR3 protein is CASSQETVPNTEAFF. The CDR3 DNA reads TGCGCCAGCAGCCAAGAGACAGTGCCAAACACTGAAGCTTTCTTT.

This clonotype has only a few counts. This rearrangement joins TRBV6-5 to TRBJ2-7; tentative D call: TRBD1 (5 bases). Germline CDR1 MNHEY, CDR2 SVGAGI. The CDR3 contains 15 residues. V lost 2 bases and J lost 0, with 11 bases in between. The CDR3 protein is CASSYGAYTSYEQYF. The CDR3 DNA is TGTGCCAGCAGTTACGGGGCGTACACCTCCTACGAGCAGTACTTC.

In this sample, this clonotype turned up a few times. The V call is TRBV12-3 or TRBV12-4, the J call TRBJ2-7, with 14 bases that match TRBD2. The CDR3 extends over 16 amino acids. V was pared by 5 bases and J by 3 bases, with 6 bases of the junction left unmatched. CDR3 sequence (DNA): TGTGCCAGCAGTCGGGGACTAGCGGGAGAGATCTACGAGCAGTACTTC. The encoded protein is CASSRGLAGEIYEQYF.

The V gene is TRBV29-1, the J gene TRBJ2-7, with D possibly called TRBD1 or TRBD2 (5 bases each). The CDR3 loop spans 11 amino acids. The V gene lost 6 bases and the J gene lost 9 bases, with 15 bases spanning the gap. Germline V gives CDR1 SQVTM, CDR2 ANQGSEA. CDR3 protein: CSVAGTGTQYF. The CDR3 bases are TGCAGCGTAGCCGGGACGGGGACGCAGTACTTC.

This clonotype occurred many times. The V call is TRBV28, the J call TRBJ2-7; D tentatively fits TRBD1 or TRBD2 (5 bases each). The ends were cut back, 6 bases at V and 4 bases at J, with 10 bases in the middle. This CDR3 contains 12 residues. Germline loops: CDR1 MDHEN, CDR2 SYDVKM. The CDR3 loop reads CASRGWGYEQYF. CDR3 in DNA: TGTGCCAGCAGAGGGTGGGGGTACGAGCAGTACTTC.

Many counts were recorded for this clonotype. V and J are TRBV27 and TRBJ2-1, with D perhaps matching TRBD1 (6 bases). The CDR3 runs 14 residues. V lost 8 bases and J 4 bases, leaving 15 bases between the germline ends. Germline V lookup: CDR1 MNHEY, CDR2 SMNVEV (reference sequence). The CDR3 protein is CASRVSRGYNEQFF. The CDR3 bases are TGTGCCAGCCGCGTGTCTAGGGGGTACAATGAGCAGTTCTTC.

This clonotype occurred a few times. The chain links TRBV29-1 to TRBJ2-1; 7 nucleotides line up with TRBD1. The V gene end was trimmed by 4 bases and the J gene end by 9 bases; junction bases not matched to a gene: 6. Germline V CDR1 and CDR2: SQVTM, ANQGSEA. This CDR3 region has 12 residues. The CDR3 DNA sequence: TGCAGCGTTGGACAGGGTAGAAGTGAGCAGTTCTTC. Translation: CSVGQGRSEQFF.

Points on this clonotype: The junction departs from germline at one end; a sequencing error may be responsible. The genes are TRBV7-9 and TRBJ2-1, with D hard to call. This CDR3 comprises 13 residues. Germline values: CDR1 SEHNR, CDR2 FQNEAQ (reference sequence). DNA of the CDR3: TGTGCCAGCAGCCACGGCGCCTACAATGGGCAGTTCTTC. Protein sequence: CASSHGAYNGQFF.

CDR3 nucleotides: TGTGCCAGTAGTGGGGCCGCTCGCAATCAGCCCCAGCATTTT. Translating it yields CASSGAARNQPQHF. This chain joins TRBV19 and TRBJ1-5; tentatively, D is TRBD1 (5 bases). The CDR3 runs to 14 residues. V dropped 5 bases and J dropped 2 bases, with 10 bases sitting between them. Germline V gene data show CDR1 as LNHDA and CDR2 as SQIVND (reference sequence).

This clonotype has just a few counts. The J gene is TRBJ1-6, the V gene TRBV15, with D possibly matching TRBD1 (6 bases). Germline V gene sequence: CDR1 LNHNV, CDR2 YYDKDF (reference sequence). V was pared by 0 bases and J by 14 bases, with 20 bases between. This CDR3 region has 16 residues. The CDR3 spells CATSRDRSVGGWALHF. CDR3 bases: TGTGCCACCAGCAGAGATCGTTCGGTCGGGGGCTGGGCCCTCCACTTT. The variable domain in full, completed from reference TRBV15 and TRBJ1-6, reads DAMVIQNPRYQVTQFGKPVTLSCSQTLNHNVMYWYQQKSSQAPKLLFHYYDKDFNNEADTPDNFQSRRPNTSFCFLDIRSPGLGDTAMYLCATSRDRSVGGWALHFGNGTRLTVT.

The CDR3 nucleotides read TGTGCCAGCGGTTACCTGGGGGAGGGCACCGGGGAGCTGTTTTTT. It is translated as CASGYLGEGTGELFF. The rearrangement joins TRBV27 to TRBJ2-2; 7 bases fit TRBD2. This CDR3 has 15 residues. The trim removed 8 bases at V and 4 bases at J, leaving 10 bases unmatched. Germline CDR1 is MNHEY and CDR2 is SMNVEV (reference sequence).

This clonotype was found many times. This chain links TRBV27 with TRBJ2-5, with D uncertain. The V gene's germline CDR1 is MNHEY and CDR2 SMNVEV (reference sequence). Trimming stripped 5 bases from V and 7 bases from J, with 14 bases between. The length of the CDR3 is 13 residues. The CDR3: CASSPPWKGTQYF. CDR3 bases: TGTGCCAGCAGTCCCCCATGGAAAGGGACCCAGTACTTC.

This clonotype turned up a few times. One junction end disagrees with the germline gene, perhaps due to a read error. This chain uses TRBV4-1 with TRBJ1-5; TRBD1 matches 10 bases. Germline CDR1 reads MGHRA; CDR2 reads YSYEKL. CDR3 length: 14 residues. The chain's CDR3 is CASSRQGAGQPRHF. The CDR3 region has the DNA TGCGCCAGCAGCCGACAGGGGGCCGGTCAGCCCCGGCATTTT.

With respect to this clonotype: A much larger clone differs by one base, so this may be a read error. The V call is TRBV6-2 or TRBV6-3, the J call TRBJ2-7; no definite D call. The V gene's germline CDR1 is MNHEY and CDR2 SVGEGT. The CDR3 covers 13 residues. V was cut by 5 bases and J by 7 bases, with 15 bases left in between. CDR3 protein: CASSGLVGNEQYF. The DNA for the CDR3 is TGTGCCAGCAGTGGGCTAGTGGGCAATGAGCAGTACTTC.

This clonotype was seen only a few times. The rearrangement uses TRBV3-1 and TRBJ2-3, with D maybe TRBD2 (7 bases). The ends were cut back, 1 base at V and 2 bases at J, with 13 bases in the middle. The CDR3 contains 16 residues. The germline V gene encodes CDR1 LGHDT and CDR2 YNNKEL (reference sequence). Written as DNA, the CDR3 is TGTGCCAGCAGCCAAGGGGGGCTAGCGGACACAGATACGCAGTATTTT. Translation: CASSQGGLADTDTQYF.

As for this clonotype: A much larger clonotype is one base distant, so this may be a read error. Given the absence of the conserved phenylalanine or tryptophan at the CDR3 end, a read error is likely. The chain couples TRBV28 to TRBJ2-4; D is unclear. V lost 2 bases, J lost 5 bases, and 10 bases lay in between. The length of the CDR3 is 14 residues. Germline CDR1 MDHEN, CDR2 SYDVKM. CDR3 protein: CASSLLSVENIQYL. Here the CDR3 DNA reads TGTGCCAGCAGTTTACTGTCAGTCGAAAACATTCAGTACCTC.

This clonotype was recorded a few times. The chain couples TRBV18 to TRBJ1-1, with 8 bases lining up with TRBD1. Germline V CDR1 and CDR2: KGHSH, LQKENI. After removal of 1 base from V and 10 bases from J, the junction contained 2 bases not matched to a gene. The CDR3 loop spans 12 amino acids. The chain's CDR3 is CASSPRTGGAFF. CDR3 DNA sequence: TGTGCCAGCTCACCACGAACAGGGGGAGCTTTCTTT.

The rearrangement uses TRBV7-2 and TRBJ2-5, with D unresolved. Per germline, CDR1 SGHTA and CDR2 FQGNSA. The CDR3 has 15 amino acids. The germline V and J ends were trimmed by 5 bases and 4 bases, with 17 bases remaining between them. The CDR3 nucleotides read TGTGCCAGCAGCCCGAACTGGGAAACCGTAGAGACCCAGTACTTC. It codes for CASSPNWETVETQYF.